The sample holds one count of the clone carrying this TCR beta chain. Its antigen is still unknown. The data are from a study of a mutant IDH1 vaccine in newly diagnosed glioma. Study in general: Of treated patients, about 60% were men and approximately 40% women, averaging around 42 years. Pretreatment consisted of radiotherapy, temozolomide, or both, with most receiving both.

Described time point: baseline, week 1 (first vaccination visit). Treatment given: pre-vaccination baseline after standard-of-care therapy. The V gene lost 1 base and the J gene lost 0 bases, with 9 bases spanning the gap. This CDR3 spans 14 amino acids. In germline, CDR1 is GTSNPN, CDR2 SVGIG (reference sequence). This table comes from immunoSEQ multiplex PCR, and its TCRdb copy is limited to in-frame clones, with some not included. Counted here are tens of thousands of clones, roughly four fifths occurring once; the ten biggest clones make up roughly 19%. Notes on the study in general: Pseudoprogression seemed unlinked to shifts in top peripheral T cell clonotypes. Vaccine-induced responses were seen in less than 95% of patients, spanning several MHC alleles.

The source is a man between 25 and 39 years old with glioma. The sequenced sample was PBMCs, obtained from a glioma patient treated with radiotherapy, temozolomide or both. The rearrangement joins TRBV30 to TRBJ1-1; D is perhaps TRBD1 (5 bases). The CDR3 here is CAWSAGQVNTEAFF. CDR3 DNA: TGTGCCTGGAGTGCGGGGCAGGTGAACACTGAAGCTTTCTTT.